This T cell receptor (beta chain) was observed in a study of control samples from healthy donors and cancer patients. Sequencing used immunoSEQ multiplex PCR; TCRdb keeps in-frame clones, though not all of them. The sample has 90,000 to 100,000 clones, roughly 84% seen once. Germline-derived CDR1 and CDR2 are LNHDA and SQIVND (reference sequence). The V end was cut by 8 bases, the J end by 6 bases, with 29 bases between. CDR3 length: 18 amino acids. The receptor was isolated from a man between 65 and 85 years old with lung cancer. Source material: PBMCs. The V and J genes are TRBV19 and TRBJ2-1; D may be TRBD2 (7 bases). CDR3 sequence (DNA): TGTGCCAGTCAACCCCCCATTTCGAGGGGGGGCCACATCAATGAGCAGTTCTTC. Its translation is CASQPPISRGGHINEQFF. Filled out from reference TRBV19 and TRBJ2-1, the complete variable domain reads DGGITQSPKYLFRKEGQNVTLSCEQNLNHDAMYWYRQDPGQGLRLIYYSQIVNDFQKGDIAEGYSVSREKKESFPLTVTSAQKNPTAFYLCASQPPISRGGHINEQFFGPGTRLTVL.